The 17 T cell receptor beta chains in this list originate from one sample, sequenced in a study of blood T cells in healthy people across ages. The use of a sample-barcoded 5' primer and a J-beta primer mix characterized a second PCR of roughly 6 to 11 cycles. TCRdb ran MiXCR on the 5' RACE reads and lists one entry per CDR3 protein. The data contain hundreds of thousands of distinct CDR3 sequences, 49% of them seen just once; the ten biggest clones take up around 32%. The source material was blood. The receptor set was obtained from a woman aged 60-70 years in good health.

This clonotype has just a few counts. The V and J genes are TRBV20-1 and TRBJ2-4; weak D call: TRBD2 (5 bases). V was cut by 5 bases and J by 13 bases, with 24 bases left in between. The CDR3 runs to 14 residues. Looked up from germline, CDR1 is DFQATT and CDR2 is SNEGSKA (reference sequence). The CDR3 DNA reads TGCAGTGCTCCCCCCGCCCAGGAGGCGAGAGAGCAGTACTTC. It encodes CSAPPAQEAREQYF.

The V gene is TRBV20-1, the J gene TRBJ1-1; a weak D match, TRBD1 (6 bases). Trimming removed 2 bases at V and 0 bases at J, with 10 bases between. The CDR3 totals 14 residues. Germline V CDR1 and CDR2: DFQATT, SNEGSKA (reference sequence). CDR3 in amino acids: CSARRGLMNTEAFF. The CDR3 DNA reads TGCAGTGCTAGACGGGGGCTGATGAACACTGAAGCTTTCTTT.

This chain joins TRBV5-8 and TRBJ2-3; 8 positions match TRBD2. J was trimmed by 4 bases and V by 2 bases; bases with no gene match: 3. The CDR3 contains 14 residues. Germline V gives CDR1 SGHTS, CDR2 YDEGEE. Here the CDR3 reads CASSFREGADTQYF. For the CDR3, the DNA is TGTGCCAGCAGCTTCCGGGAGGGCGCAGATACGCAGTATTTT.

This clonotype showed up just a few times. J is TRBJ2-7 and V is TRBV6-1; unclear D gene. The J call may not be correct, given that the DNA end is closer to TRBJ2-5. This CDR3 contains 14 residues. From germline, CDR1 is MNHNS and CDR2 SASEGT. CDR3 nucleotide sequence: TGTGCCAGCAGTGAAGCGAGGAGAACCGGGACCCAGTACTTC. Residues: CASSEARRTGTQYF.

The chain is built from TRBV19 and TRBJ2-4, with D possibly being TRBD1 (6 bases). Gene TRBJ2-7 matches the end of the DNA better, so the J call may be wrong. The CDR3 extends over 12 amino acids. Looked up from germline, CDR1 is LNHDA and CDR2 is SQIVND (reference sequence). For the CDR3, the DNA is TGTGCCAGCGAGGGGGAGACCTACGAGCAGTACTTC. It codes for CASEGETYEQYF.

The V gene is TRBV4-2, the J gene TRBJ2-1; D may be TRBD1 (5 bases). Germline CDR1 LGHNA, CDR2 YNFKEQ. Trimming removed 1 base from V and 5 bases from J, with 12 bases in between. The CDR3 extends over 15 amino acids. CDR3 coding DNA: TGTGCCAGCAGCCAAGCCAGGGTAGGTAACAATGAGCAGTTCTTC. Encoded protein: CASSQARVGNNEQFF.

This chain joins TRBV6-2 or TRBV6-3 and TRBJ2-7; D is uncertain. V was clipped by 2 bases and J by 0 bases, with 8 bases between them. Germline CDR1 and CDR2: MNHEY and SVGEGT. The CDR3 runs 14 residues. The CDR3 region has the DNA TGTGCCAGCAGTTACAGGACGGACTCCTACGAGCAGTACTTC. Translation gives CASSYRTDSYEQYF.

This clonotype has more than one count but fewer than ten. The rearrangement joins TRBV29-1 to TRBJ1-1; maybe TRBD1 (5 bases). Trimming took 4 bases from V and 3 from J, leaving 9 bases between them. The germline CDR1 and CDR2 sequences are SQVTM and ANQGSEA. The CDR3 has 12 residues. The CDR3 protein is CSVVGGYTEAFF. The DNA for the CDR3 is TGCAGCGTTGTGGGGGGGTACACTGAAGCTTTCTTT.

The rearrangement uses TRBV6-2 or TRBV6-3 and TRBJ2-7, with 8 bases lining up with TRBD1. Gene TRBJ2-5 matches the end of the DNA better, so the J call may be wrong. The germline V gene has CDR1 MNHEY and CDR2 SVGEGT. This CDR3 region has 14 residues. The CDR3 DNA reads as TGTGCCAGCAGTAGAAACAGGGGGACAGAGACCCAGTACTTC. Translating gives CASSRNRGTETQYF.

The chain couples TRBV7-2 to TRBJ1-1; 9 positions match TRBD1. The CDR3 covers 14 residues. CDR1 and CDR2 from the germline V gene are SGHTA and FQGNSA. V gave up 3 bases and J gave up 10 bases; unmatched junction bases: 9. DNA of the CDR3: TGTGCCAGCAGCTTGAGAGGGACAGGGATGGCAGCTTTCTTT. As protein: CASSLRGTGMAAFF.

There are many counts of this clonotype. The chain employs TRBV20-1 and TRBJ1-2, with 7 bases aligning to TRBD1. The V gene's germline CDR1 is DFQATT and CDR2 SNEGSKA (reference sequence). The ends lost 7 bases at V and 0 bases at J; junction bases unmatched: 14. The CDR3 runs 16 residues. The CDR3 loop reads CSGSKPGTESNYGYTF. CDR3 DNA sequence: TGCAGTGGTAGTAAACCCGGGACAGAGTCTAACTATGGCTACACCTTC.

Notes on this clonotype: At one boundary the junction diverges from the germline segment, which might be a read error. The CDR3 sequence is CASSTQQEAQYF. CDR3 bases: TGTGCCAGCAGTACACAACAAGAGGCCCAGTACTTC. The gene calls are TRBV28 and TRBJ2-5; D not certain. Germline V lookup: CDR1 MDHEN, CDR2 SYDVKM. The CDR3 length is 12 residues.

DNA for the CDR3: TGCAGCGTCGAGCCCAGGCGGTTCTATGGCTACACCTTC. Translation: CSVEPRRFYGYTF. The V gene is TRBV29-1, the J gene TRBJ1-2; no definite D call. CDR3 length: 13 amino acids. Deletions cut 6 bases from V and 4 bases from J, with 15 bases between. The germline gives CDR1 SQVTM, CDR2 ANQGSEA.

This clonotype has only a few counts. The chain uses TRBV20-1 and TRBJ2-5; D remains unclear. There are 13 residues in the CDR3. Germline V gene data show CDR1 as DFQATT and CDR2 as SNEGSKA (reference sequence). The V and J ends lost 3 bases and 0 bases respectively, with 8 bases between them. The CDR3 region is CSASQQYQETQYF. The CDR3 DNA is TGCAGTGCTAGCCAACAGTACCAAGAGACCCAGTACTTC.

This clonotype has just a few counts. V gene TRBV7-6 combines with J gene TRBJ2-1, with no clear D. The CDR3 covers 13 residues. Germline values: CDR1 SGHVS, CDR2 FNYEAQ. Trimming removed 1 base at V and 10 bases at J, with 11 bases between. CDR3 in DNA: TGTGCCAGCAGCTTAGTACTAAATGACGAGCAGTTCTTC. This translates into CASSLVLNDEQFF.

The CDR3 protein is CATSRPGPYNEQFF. Written as DNA, the CDR3 is TGTGCCACCAGCAGACCAGGGCCCTACAATGAGCAGTTCTTC. This chain uses TRBV15 with TRBJ2-1; the D gene is possibly TRBD1 (5 bases). Trimming took off 2 bases at V and 2 bases at J, with 7 bases between the two ends. The V gene's germline CDR1 is LNHNV and CDR2 YYDKDF (reference sequence). The CDR3 is made up of 14 amino acids.

To note about this clonotype: An end of the junction differs from the germline gene, which may be a read error. The V call is TRBV25-1, the J call TRBJ1-6; 7 positions agree with TRBD1. The CDR3 contains 15 residues. In germline, CDR1 is MGHDK, CDR2 SYGVNS. The CDR3 nucleotides read TGTGCCAGCATTCGGGACAGCTCCTATAATTCACCCCCCCACTTT. It translates to CASIRDSSYNSPPHF.